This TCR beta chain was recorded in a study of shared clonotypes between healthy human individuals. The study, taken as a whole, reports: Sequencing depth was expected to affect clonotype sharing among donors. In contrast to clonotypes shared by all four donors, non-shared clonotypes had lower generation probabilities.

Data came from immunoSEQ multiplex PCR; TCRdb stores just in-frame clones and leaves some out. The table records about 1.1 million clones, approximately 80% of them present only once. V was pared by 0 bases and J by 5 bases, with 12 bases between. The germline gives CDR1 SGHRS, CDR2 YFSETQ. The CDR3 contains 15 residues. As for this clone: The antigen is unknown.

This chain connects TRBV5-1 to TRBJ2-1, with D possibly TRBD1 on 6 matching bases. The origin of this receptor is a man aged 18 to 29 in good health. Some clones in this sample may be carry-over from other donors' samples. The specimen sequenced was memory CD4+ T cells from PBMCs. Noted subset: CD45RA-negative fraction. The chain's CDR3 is CASSLVAGENNEQFF. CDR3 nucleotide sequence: TGCGCCAGCAGCTTGGTTGCAGGGGAAAACAATGAGCAGTTCTTC.